The 25 T cell receptor beta chains reported below all come from one sample, sequenced in a study of T cells in Graves' hyperthyroidism and ophthalmopathy. The investigators amplified TCR beta CDR3 regions from RNA transcripts. TCR CDR3 underwent first-round RT-PCR with the HTBI primer set. MiXCR, applied by TCRdb to the multiplex PCR reads, yields one record per CDR3 protein. The table has 300,000 to 450,000 distinct CDR3 sequences, 20% to 25% seen once. Input material: blood. All receptors derive from a man aged 50 to 60 with Graves' hyperthyroidism.

The genes are TRBV15 and TRBJ2-7, with D perhaps given as TRBD1 or TRBD2 (5 bases each). The CDR3 is 16 amino acids. The V end was cut by 1 base, the J end by 0 bases, with 13 bases between. Looked up from germline, CDR1 is LNHNV and CDR2 is YYDKDF (reference sequence). The CDR3 sequence: CATSRGSGTTSYEQYF. The CDR3 DNA sequence: TGTGCCACCAGCAGAGGATCAGGGACCACCTCCTACGAGCAGTACTTC.

This clonotype has a handful of counts. The chain couples TRBV5-1 to TRBJ2-7; a possible D gene is TRBD1 (5 bases). The germline CDR1 and CDR2 sequences are SGHRS and YFSETQ. Trimming shortened V by 4 bases and J by 1 base, and 12 bases separated the two germline ends. The CDR3 length is 14 residues. The CDR3 sequence is CASSPGAGSYEQYF. CDR3 coding DNA: TGCGCCAGCAGCCCCGGAGCAGGGTCCTACGAGCAGTACTTC.

The V and J genes are TRBV30 and TRBJ2-1; D might be TRBD2 (5 bases). CDR3 length: 12 residues. Germline CDR1 reads GTSNPN; CDR2 reads SVGIG (reference sequence). V dropped 0 bases and J dropped 10 bases, with 10 bases sitting between them. CDR3 sequence (DNA): TGTGCCTGGAGTGTACTGGGGAGCGAGCAGTTCTTC. Translated: CAWSVLGSEQFF.

The V call is TRBV14, the J call TRBJ2-7; maybe TRBD2 (6 bases). Germline loops: CDR1 SGHDN, CDR2 FVKESK. The CDR3 consists of 15 residues. V was trimmed by 3 bases and J by 3 bases, leaving 15 bases between them. In DNA, the CDR3 is TGTGCCAGCAGCCACCGGGCCGGACTATACTACGAGCAGTACTTC. Protein sequence: CASSHRAGLYYEQYF. Supplemented by reference TRBV14 and TRBJ2-7, the full variable domain reads EAGVTQFPSHSVIEKGQTVTLRCDPISGHDNLYWYRRVMGKEIKFLLHFVKESKQDESGMPNNRFLAERTGGTYSTLKVQPAELEDSGVYFCASSHRAGLYYEQYFGPGTRLTVT.

The chain carries TRBV6-1 and TRBJ1-3, with D uncertain. Trimming removed 6 bases from V and 0 bases from J, with 12 bases in between. Germline V lookup: CDR1 MNHNS, CDR2 SASEGT. The CDR3 extends over 15 amino acids. The chain's CDR3 is CASSKAGSSGNTIYF. The CDR3 nucleotides read TGTGCCAGCAGCAAAGCGGGGAGCTCTGGAAACACCATATATTTT.

J is TRBJ1-2 and V is TRBV28; D might be TRBD1 (5 bases). The CDR3 covers 14 residues. Germline CDR1 reads MDHEN; CDR2 reads SYDVKM. V was trimmed by 4 bases and J by 8 bases, leaving 17 bases between them. This chain's CDR3 is CASSSTGGGNGYTF. DNA for the CDR3: TGTGCCAGCAGTTCCACCGGCGGGGGAAACGGCTACACCTTC.

This rearrangement joins TRBV14 to TRBJ2-1, with a possible D match to TRBD1 (6 bases). The germline V and J ends were trimmed by 1 base and 10 bases, with 11 bases remaining between them. The CDR3 contains 13 residues. The V gene's germline CDR1 is SGHDN and CDR2 FVKESK. The DNA of the CDR3 is TGTGCCAGCAGCCAAGTGGCAGGGGTCGAGCAGTTCTTC. Its translation: CASSQVAGVEQFF. Supplemented by reference TRBV14 and TRBJ2-1, the full variable domain reads EAGVTQFPSHSVIEKGQTVTLRCDPISGHDNLYWYRRVMGKEIKFLLHFVKESKQDESGMPNNRFLAERTGGTYSTLKVQPAELEDSGVYFCASSQVAGVEQFFGPGTRLTVL.

This clonotype was counted a single time. The chain links TRBV6-1 to TRBJ2-4, with 9 bases that match TRBD1. The CDR3 loop spans 16 amino acids. After removal of 6 bases from V and 5 bases from J, the junction contained 11 bases not matched to a gene. Germline V gives CDR1 MNHNS, CDR2 SASEGT. DNA for the CDR3: TGTGCCAGCAGCAAACCTACAGGGGGCGTTGAAAACATTCAGTACTTC. This translates into CASSKPTGGVENIQYF.

The table lists this clonotype with a few counts. The chain carries TRBV19 and TRBJ2-5, with no clear D. The V end was cut by 2 bases, the J end by 2 bases, with 9 bases between. The CDR3 spans 14 residues. Germline assignment: CDR1 LNHDA and CDR2 SQIVND (reference sequence). The CDR3 DNA is TGTGCCAGTAGTATAATAGGCTCACAAGAGACCCAGTACTTC. Amino acids: CASSIIGSQETQYF.

V is TRBV20-1 and J is TRBJ2-1; 15 positions agree with TRBD2. Trimming removed 0 bases from V and 7 bases from J; junction bases left unmatched: 10. Germline V gene lookup returns CDR1 DFQATT and CDR2 SNEGSKA (reference sequence). The CDR3 contains 18 residues. The CDR3 bases are TGCAGTGCTAGAGATCAAGGACTAGCGGGAGGGAGGGATAATGAGCAGTTCTTC. It yields the protein CSARDQGLAGGRDNEQFF.

This clonotype was counted between two and nine times. This sequence joins TRBV7-2 and TRBJ1-1, with no clear D. The CDR3 consists of 12 residues. The germline V and J ends were trimmed by 0 bases and 11 bases, with 10 bases remaining between them. Looked up from germline, CDR1 is SGHTA and CDR2 is FQGNSA. CDR3 DNA: TGTGCCAGCAGCTTAGCTGATCGGCGGGCTTTCTTT. Amino acids: CASSLADRRAFF.

The chain is built from TRBV24-1 and TRBJ1-2, with D unresolved. V gave up 1 base and J gave up 9 bases, with 8 bases separating them. Per the germline V gene, CDR1 is KGHDR and CDR2 is SFDVKD. This CDR3 region has 12 residues. The CDR3 region has the DNA TGTGCCACCAGTGATTTTTTTCTGCGCTACACCTTC. The encoded protein is CATSDFFLRYTF.

A note on this clonotype: One end of the junction fails to match germline, which may point to a read error. The chain employs TRBV11-2 and TRBJ2-2, with 15 bases aligning to TRBD2. The CDR3 has 17 residues. Germline CDR1 and CDR2: SGHAT and FQNNGV. CDR3 region: CASSAGLAGGYTGELFF. The CDR3 DNA reads as TGCGCCAGCAGCGCAGGACTAGCGGGAGGGTACACCGGGGAGCTGTTTTTT. Supplemented by reference TRBV11-2 and TRBJ2-2, the full variable domain reads EAGVAQSPRYKIIEKRQSVAFWCNPISGHATLYWYQQILGQGPKLLIQFQNNGVVDDSQLPKDRFSAERLKGVDSTLKIQPAKLEDSAVYLCASSAGLAGGYTGELFFGEGSRLTVL.

The rearrangement joins TRBV4-2 to TRBJ1-3; D might be TRBD1 (6 bases). V was trimmed by 4 bases and J by 2 bases, leaving 15 bases between them. Germline CDR1 is LGHNA and CDR2 is YNFKEQ. The CDR3 is made up of 16 amino acids. The DNA of the CDR3 is TGTGCCAGCAGCCTAGGGGGGACGGCAACTGGAAACACCATATATTTT. This gives the protein CASSLGGTATGNTIYF.

The rearrangement links TRBV12-3 or TRBV12-4 to TRBJ1-1; 10 nucleotides agree with TRBD1. CDR3 length: 14 amino acids. J lost 6 bases, V lost 5 bases, and 6 bases had no gene match. DNA of the CDR3: TGTGCCAGCAGTACCGGACAGGGGGTTCCTGAAGCTTTCTTT. Translating gives CASSTGQGVPEAFF.

This clonotype was detected only a few times. CDR3 in DNA: TGTGCCAGCAGCCAAGGGGGTAGGGATACGCAGTATTTT. Protein sequence: CASSQGGRDTQYF. V gene TRBV4-2 combines with J gene TRBJ2-3; D is unclear. Between the trimmed V and J ends, which lost 1 base and 6 bases, there was a span of 8 bases. Per germline, CDR1 LGHNA and CDR2 YNFKEQ. This CDR3 comprises 13 residues.

This clonotype was observed at least ten times. The chain employs TRBV5-6 and TRBJ2-2, with no clear D. Trimming removed 0 bases at V and 3 bases at J, with 6 bases between. The CDR3 is 14 amino acids. Germline lookup yields CDR1 SGHDT and CDR2 YYEEEE. CDR3 amino acids: CASSLALDTGELFF. The CDR3 DNA reads TGTGCCAGCAGCTTGGCCCTGGACACCGGGGAGCTGTTTTTT.

The V and J genes are TRBV6-2 or TRBV6-3 and TRBJ2-1, with D uncertain. CDR3 length: 12 residues. The germline V and J ends were trimmed by 0 bases and 9 bases, with 6 bases remaining between them. Germline CDR1 and CDR2: MNHEY and SVGEGT. The CDR3 bases are TGTGCCAGCAGTTACTCGGGCAGTGAGCAGTTCTTC. Amino acids: CASSYSGSEQFF.

The chain is built from TRBV7-9 and TRBJ1-1; tentatively, D is TRBD1 (5 bases). The length of the CDR3 is 13 residues. Trimming shortened V by 11 bases and J by 5 bases, and 18 bases separated the two germline ends. Germline values: CDR1 SEHNR, CDR2 FQNEAQ (reference sequence). The CDR3 sequence is CAASWTGETEAFF. The DNA of the CDR3 is TGTGCCGCATCCTGGACGGGGGAGACTGAAGCTTTCTTT.

This clonotype was picked up many times. The gene calls are TRBV7-2 and TRBJ2-1; a possible D gene is TRBD2 (6 bases). The CDR3 spans 14 residues. Trimming left V 1 base short and J 6 bases short, with 10 bases between. The germline V gene has CDR1 SGHTA and CDR2 FQGNSA. The CDR3 is CASSLELASNEQFF. As DNA, the CDR3 is TGTGCCAGCAGCTTAGAACTAGCCTCCAATGAGCAGTTCTTC.

This clonotype has a count of ten or more. The J gene is TRBJ2-1, the V gene TRBV20-1; 7 bases map to TRBD2. This CDR3 has 16 residues. V trimming: 3 bases; J trimming: 0 bases; junction bases outside the gene matches: 8. Germline V gene sequence: CDR1 DFQATT, CDR2 SNEGSKA (reference sequence). CDR3 region: CSASSSGQSSYNEQFF. Written as DNA, the CDR3 is TGCAGTGCTAGTTCTAGCGGCCAAAGCTCCTACAATGAGCAGTTCTTC.

The J gene is TRBJ2-3, the V gene TRBV6-1; 9 bases line up with TRBD2. CDR1 is MNHNS, CDR2 SASEGT, per germline. The CDR3 totals 13 residues. V trimming: 6 bases; J trimming: 4 bases; junction bases outside the gene matches: 2. CDR3 amino acids: CASRRLAADTQYF. CDR3 nucleotides: TGTGCCAGCAGAAGACTAGCGGCAGATACGCAGTATTTT.

This clonotype was found a few times. The chain has TRBV5-6 and TRBJ2-4, with D perhaps TRBD2 (5 bases). The V and J ends lost 4 bases and 0 bases respectively, with 14 bases between them. This CDR3 region has 16 residues. Germline loops: CDR1 SGHDT, CDR2 YYEEEE. As DNA, the CDR3 is TGTGCCAGCAGCCCCAGGACTCAAATAGCCAAAAACATTCAGTACTTC. Its protein is CASSPRTQIAKNIQYF.

This clonotype has a handful of counts. V gene TRBV12-3 or TRBV12-4 combines with J gene TRBJ1-1, with a possible D match to TRBD1 (6 bases). CDR3 length equals 11 residues. Trimming shortened V by 7 bases and J by 8 bases, and 11 bases separated the two germline ends. The CDR3 nucleotides are TGTGCCAGCACGCGAAGGGGGGAAGCTTTCTTT. It is translated as CASTRRGEAFF.

J is TRBJ2-2 and V is TRBV4-1; D may match TRBD1 or TRBD2 (5 bases each). In germline, CDR1 is MGHRA, CDR2 YSYEKL. The CDR3 length is 14 residues. The germline V and J ends were trimmed by 0 bases and 6 bases, with 8 bases remaining between them. For the CDR3, the DNA is TGCGCCAGCAGCCAAGACGAGGGGCCCGGGGAGCTGTTTTTT. It codes for CASSQDEGPGELFF.